This TCR beta chain appears in the sequencing data of a study of post-analysis software for immune sequencing data. Looking at the study overall: The courses of disease that were included comprised relapsing-remitting, secondary progressive and progressive-relapsing multiple sclerosis.

Turning to this clonotype: Its specificity is unknown.

Unique molecular identifiers were carried by the TCR beta cDNA libraries. Each batch of about 1 to 11 million T cells produced 400,000 to 650,000 cDNA molecules. TCRdb processed the PCR reads anew with MiXCR; each CDR3 protein has one entry. The sample holds about 380,000 distinct CDR3 sequences, less than 40% seen once. The CDR3 extends over 14 amino acids. The germline V and J ends were trimmed by 1 base and 1 base, with 7 bases remaining between them. Germline-derived CDR1 and CDR2 are KGHSH and LQKENI. Regarding the study as a whole: Patients had higher frequencies than controls of five TRBV segments, including TRBV5-6, TRBV5-1 and TRBV20-1. Samples from one preparation batch, clustered by F measure, grouped strongly together. A significant reduction in normalized Chao1 diversity was observed in multiple sclerosis patients versus controls.

The TCR comes from a girl aged 10 to 17 with multiple sclerosis. The sample was blood. The V and J genes are TRBV18 and TRBJ1-1; D remains ambiguous. The CDR3 DNA reads as TGTGCCAGCTCACCACAGGCGGCGAACACTGAAGCTTTCTTT. Its protein product is CASSPQAANTEAFF.